Below, 3 T cell receptor beta chains from the same sample are listed, as sequenced in a study of T cells in Graves' hyperthyroidism and ophthalmopathy. From RNA transcripts, TCR beta CDR3 regions were amplified. HTBI primers were employed in a first-round RT-PCR of the TCR CDR3. MiXCR was run by TCRdb on the multiplex PCR reads, yielding one entry per CDR3 protein. This sample has 600,000 to 650,000 distinct CDR3 sequences, with less than 25% found just once. Material for sequencing was blood. The source of these receptors is a man between 25 and 39 years old with Graves' ophthalmopathy.

This sequence joins TRBV28 and TRBJ2-2; TRBD1 matches at 8 bases. V gave up 3 bases and J gave up 6 bases; unmatched junction bases: 9. The germline CDR1 and CDR2 sequences are MDHEN and SYDVKM. This CDR3 is built from 16 residues. As DNA, the CDR3 is TGTGCCAGCAGTTTTGGGGGGCAGGGGGCGGCCGGGGAGCTGTTTTTT. Protein product: CASSFGGQGAAGELFF.

Note on this clonotype: This may arise from a read error, as a much more abundant clone is one base away. The rearrangement uses TRBV3-1 and TRBJ2-7; D ambiguous. The V gene's germline CDR1 is LGHDT and CDR2 YNNKEL (reference sequence). This CDR3 is built from 12 residues. The V end was cut by 4 bases, the J end by 3 bases, with 7 bases between. For the CDR3, the DNA is TGTGCCAGCAGCCGAGCAGTCTACGAGCAGTACTTC. It translates to CASSRAVYEQYF.

The chain joins TRBV7-2 to TRBJ2-7, with 10 bases fitting TRBD2. V trimming: 0 bases; J trimming: 4 bases; junction bases outside the gene matches: 3. This CDR3 region has 15 residues. Per germline, CDR1 SGHTA and CDR2 FQGNSA. As DNA, the CDR3 is TGTGCCAGCAGCTTAGCCGGGACTAGCGTATACGAGCAGTACTTC. Protein sequence: CASSLAGTSVYEQYF.